These 18 T cell receptor beta chains originate from one sample sequenced in a study of blood T cells in healthy people across ages. A second about 7 to 12 cycle PCR used barcoded and J-beta primers. Each CDR3 protein is one row after TCRdb ran MiXCR on the 5' RACE reads. The sample yields about 800,000 distinct CDR3 sequences, less than 60% seen once. The material sequenced was blood. These receptors were collected from a man at least 80 years old in good health.

This clonotype has a handful of counts. The chain combines TRBV12-3 or TRBV12-4 with TRBJ1-5, with 10 bases lining up with TRBD1. The junction had 10 bases not matched to a gene; V was cut back by 6 bases and J by 2 bases. The CDR3 consists of 17 residues. As DNA, the CDR3 is TGTGCCAGCAGGTCCGGGACAGGGGTTTCTCGCAATCAGCCCCAGCATTTT. Its translation: CASRSGTGVSRNQPQHF.

The genes are TRBV4-1 and TRBJ2-1, with 10 nucleotides matching TRBD2. CDR3 length equals 16 residues. V shed 2 bases and J 0 bases; nucleotides not matched to a gene: 1. Germline V CDR1 and CDR2: MGHRA, YSYEKL. The chain's CDR3 is CASSQSSGGSYNEQFF. DNA for the CDR3: TGCGCCAGCAGCCAATCTAGCGGGGGCTCCTACAATGAGCAGTTCTTC.

This clonotype was counted a single time. The chain employs TRBV30 and TRBJ2-7; the match to TRBD1 covers 7 bases. There are 15 residues in the CDR3. CDR1 GTSNPN and CDR2 SVGIG come from the germline V gene (reference sequence). Unmatched junction bases numbered 20, after V lost 8 bases and J lost 7 bases. CDR3 DNA sequence: TGTGCCACCAGCGGCCGGGACAGAACTCGAGATGAGCAGTACTTC. Residues: CATSGRDRTRDEQYF.

CDR3 in DNA: TGTGCCAGCAGTTTTACCCTAGTCAATTTGTTCTTC. Translated: CASSFTLVNLFF. This chain uses TRBV12-3 or TRBV12-4 with TRBJ2-1; D is undetermined. This CDR3 has 12 amino acids. V lost 3 bases, J lost 15 bases, and 15 bases lay in between.

The V call is TRBV6-2 or TRBV6-3, the J call TRBJ2-1; tentatively, D is TRBD2 (6 bases). Germline CDR1 and CDR2: MNHEY and SVGEGT. The CDR3 spans 13 residues. Between the trimmed V and J ends, which lost 7 bases and 10 bases, there was a span of 17 bases. DNA for the CDR3: TGTGCCAGCACCTGGGGGGTCTCCTACGAGCAGTTCTTC. This translates into CASTWGVSYEQFF.

The chain links TRBV12-3 or TRBV12-4 to TRBJ2-7; D unresolved. V was shortened by 1 base and J by 3 bases, with 10 bases between the two germline ends. This CDR3 region has 14 residues. This CDR3 is CASSLGPRNYEQYF. The DNA for the CDR3 is TGTGCCAGCAGTTTAGGTCCCAGAAACTACGAGCAGTACTTC.

This clonotype was detected only once. The chain uses TRBV5-1 and TRBJ2-1; possible D gene TRBD2, 6 bases. The CDR3 has 16 residues. Trimming took 1 base from V and 3 from J, leaving 14 bases between them. The germline V gene has CDR1 SGHRS and CDR2 YFSETQ. The CDR3 DNA sequence: TGCGCCAGCAGCTTGTGGGGGGACGACTTCTACAATGAGCAGTTCTTC. This gives the protein CASSLWGDDFYNEQFF.

The chain couples TRBV29-1 to TRBJ2-7; a weak D match, TRBD1 (6 bases). Per germline, CDR1 SQVTM and CDR2 ANQGSEA. Trimming stripped 4 bases from V and 0 bases from J, with 13 bases between. The length of the CDR3 is 14 residues. DNA of the CDR3: TGCAGCGTTGCCGGGACACGAGACTCCTACGAGCAGTACTTC. Encoded protein: CSVAGTRDSYEQYF.

This clonotype turned up a few times. This chain connects TRBV6-6 to TRBJ2-6; no clear D. CDR3 length: 15 residues. CDR1 is MNHNY, CDR2 SVGAGI, per germline (reference sequence). Deletions cut 6 bases from V and 0 bases from J, with 9 bases between. The CDR3 region is CASSPERSGANVLTF. For the CDR3, the DNA is TGTGCCAGCAGCCCTGAACGCTCTGGGGCCAACGTCCTGACTTTC.

J is TRBJ2-1 and V is TRBV7-3, with 12 bases identical to TRBD2. This CDR3 is 15 amino acids long. The V gene's germline CDR1 is SGHTA and CDR2 FQGTGA. Unmatched junction bases numbered 6, after V lost 8 bases and J lost 4 bases. The CDR3 region is CASGTGLAGYNEQFF. DNA for the CDR3: TGTGCCAGCGGCACGGGACTAGCGGGTTACAATGAGCAGTTCTTC.

This clonotype was detected a few times. J is TRBJ2-1 and V is TRBV5-1; perhaps TRBD2 as D (6 bases). The CDR3 spans 16 residues. Deletions cut 4 bases from V and 0 bases from J, with 14 bases between. Germline V gene lookup returns CDR1 SGHRS and CDR2 YFSETQ. CDR3 amino acids: CASSAGLTSSYNEQFF. CDR3 nucleotides: TGCGCCAGCAGCGCGGGACTTACGAGCTCCTACAATGAGCAGTTCTTC. The complete variable domain, with remaining parts taken from reference TRBV5-1 and TRBJ2-1, reads KAGVTQTPRYLIKTRGQQVTLSCSPISGHRSVSWYQQTPGQGLQFLFEYFSETQRNKGNFPGRFSGRQFSNSRSEMNVSTLELGDSALYLCASSAGLTSSYNEQFFGPGTRLTVL.

This clonotype has just a few counts. The V gene is TRBV6-2 or TRBV6-3, the J gene TRBJ2-1, with D unresolved. Germline V gives CDR1 MNHEY, CDR2 SVGEGT. V lost 7 bases and J 9 bases, leaving 13 bases between the germline ends. The CDR3 extends over 12 amino acids. The CDR3 bases are TGTGCCAGCACCCAAGATTCGGTTGAGCAGTTCTTC. This translates into CASTQDSVEQFF.

The table lists this clonotype with a count of one. A much larger clone differs from this one at a single base, so this may be a read error. The chain is built from TRBV5-1 and TRBJ2-7; maybe TRBD2 (7 bases). This CDR3 has 16 amino acids. Germline loops: CDR1 SGHRS, CDR2 YFSETQ. V lost 5 bases and J lost 0, with 18 bases in between. In DNA form, the CDR3 reads TGCGCCAGCAGAGGGGGACGAGCGGGAAACTCCTACGAGCAGTACTTC. Protein sequence: CASRGGRAGNSYEQYF.

The chain combines TRBV6-6 with TRBJ2-7; maybe TRBD1 (7 bases). Germline V gene data show CDR1 as MNHNY and CDR2 as SVGAGI (reference sequence). V was shortened by 2 bases and J by 5 bases, with 19 bases between the two germline ends. This CDR3 region has 16 residues. CDR3 sequence: CASSYAPYPRGDEQYF. The CDR3 DNA is TGTGCCAGCAGTTACGCCCCCTATCCCAGGGGGGACGAGCAGTACTTC.

About this clonotype: A much larger clone differs from this one at a single base, so this may be a read error. DNA for the CDR3: TGTGCCAGCAGGATCTACAATGAGCAGTTCTTC. Protein: CASRIYNEQFF. V gene TRBV6-5 combines with J gene TRBJ2-1; no definite D call. There are 11 residues in the CDR3. Germline V gene data show CDR1 as MNHEY and CDR2 as SVGAGI. V was clipped by 6 bases and J by 3 bases, with 3 bases between them.

This clonotype appeared a few times. This chain joins TRBV20-1 and TRBJ2-7, with a tentative D call TRBD1 (6 bases). The germline gives CDR1 DFQATT, CDR2 SNEGSKA (reference sequence). The CDR3 is 14 residues long. Trimming removed 2 bases at V and 0 bases at J, with 11 bases between. The CDR3 here is CSARQPTGSYEQYF. The CDR3 DNA reads TGCAGTGCTAGACAACCGACAGGCTCCTACGAGCAGTACTTC.

CDR3 bases: TGTGCCAGCAGTTTACAACAGTTAAAGTACAATGAGCAGTACTTC. This sequence encodes CASSLQQLKYNEQYF. The genes are TRBV28 and TRBJ2-5; D is undetermined. The CDR3 is 15 residues long. Germline CDR1 is MDHEN and CDR2 is SYDVKM. Trimming left V 2 bases short and J 11 bases short, with 21 bases between.

The V gene is TRBV2, the J gene TRBJ2-1, with D possibly matching TRBD2 (5 bases). Germline V gene data show CDR1 as SNHLY and CDR2 as FYNNEI. This CDR3 has 14 amino acids. Deletions cut 4 bases from V and 6 bases from J, with 13 bases between. The CDR3 here is CASSVVTRANEQFF. CDR3 bases: TGTGCCAGCAGTGTGGTCACGCGGGCCAATGAGCAGTTCTTC.